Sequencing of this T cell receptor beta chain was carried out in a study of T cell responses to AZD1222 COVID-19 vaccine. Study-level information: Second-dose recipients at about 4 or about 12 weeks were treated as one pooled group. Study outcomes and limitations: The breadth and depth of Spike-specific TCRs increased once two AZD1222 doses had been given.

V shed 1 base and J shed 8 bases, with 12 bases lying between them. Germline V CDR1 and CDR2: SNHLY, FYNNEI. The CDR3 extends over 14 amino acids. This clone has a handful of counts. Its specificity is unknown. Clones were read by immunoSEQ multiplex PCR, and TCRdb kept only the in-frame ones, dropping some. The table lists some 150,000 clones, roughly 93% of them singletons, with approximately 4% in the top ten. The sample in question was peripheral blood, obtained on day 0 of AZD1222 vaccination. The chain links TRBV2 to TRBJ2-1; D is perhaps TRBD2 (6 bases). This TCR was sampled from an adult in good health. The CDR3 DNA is TGTGCCAGCAGTGAAGGGTCTAGCGTCTATGAGCAGTTCTTC. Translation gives CASSEGSSVYEQFF.